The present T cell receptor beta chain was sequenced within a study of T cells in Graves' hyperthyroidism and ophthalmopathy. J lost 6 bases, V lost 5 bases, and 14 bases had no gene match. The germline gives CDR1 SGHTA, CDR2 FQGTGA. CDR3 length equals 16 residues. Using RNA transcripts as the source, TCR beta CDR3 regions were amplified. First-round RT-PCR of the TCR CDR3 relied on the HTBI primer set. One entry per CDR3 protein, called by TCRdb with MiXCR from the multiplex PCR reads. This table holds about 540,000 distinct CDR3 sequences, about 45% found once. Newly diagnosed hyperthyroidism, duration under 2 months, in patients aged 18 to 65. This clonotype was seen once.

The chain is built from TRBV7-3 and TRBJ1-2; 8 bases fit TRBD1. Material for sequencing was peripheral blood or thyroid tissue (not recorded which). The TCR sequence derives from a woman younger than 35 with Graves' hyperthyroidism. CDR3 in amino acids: CASSPTGTGVPNGYTF. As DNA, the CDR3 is TGTGCCAGCAGCCCGACCGGGACAGGTGTCCCGAATGGCTACACCTTC.